The 4 T cell receptor beta chains below were found in one sample sequenced in a study of regulatory T cells in long-lasting Graves disease (dated by TCRdb to the early 2020s). The library was made by multiplex PCR. The listed sequencing device is Illumina HiSeq 4000. To build TCR beta libraries, CDR3 regions were amplified by Arm-PCR using iRepertoire HTBI primers. TCRdb applied fastp at Q25 and MiXCR to the public reads, then kept only in-frame beta chains. Records with the same CDR3 protein are collapsed into one entry carrying the most frequent genes and DNA. Here the sample has approximately 310,000 distinct CDR3 sequences; roughly 18% occur a single time. The biggest ten clones account for roughly 35% of the sample. The time point label, read with the paper, signifies: newly diagnosed GD, antithyroid drugs for less than 3 months. For both TCR sequencing and RNA sequencing, RNA was extracted from PBMCs in TRIzol.

The sample was peripheral blood mononuclear cells (PBMCs), taken at new diagnosis, from a patient treated with antithyroid drugs. Source of these receptors: a female donor with Graves disease.

There are many counts of this clonotype. This chain joins TRBV19 and TRBJ2-3, with D hard to call. From germline, CDR1 is LNHDA and CDR2 SQIVND (reference sequence). The CDR3 extends over 14 amino acids. V was pared by 3 bases and J by 0 bases, with 7 bases between. This CDR3 is CASSIRTSTDTQYF. DNA of the CDR3: TGTGCCAGTAGTATCCGAACTAGCACAGATACGCAGTATTTT.

The V gene is TRBV9, the J gene TRBJ2-3; 16 bases are a match to TRBD2. This CDR3 contains 19 residues. From germline, CDR1 is SGDLS and CDR2 YYNGEE. V was pared by 0 bases and J by 2 bases, with 6 bases of the junction left unmatched. The CDR3 loop reads CASSVAGTSGRAPTDTQYF. CDR3 bases: TGTGCCAGCAGCGTAGCCGGGACTAGCGGGAGGGCCCCCACAGATACGCAGTATTTT.

This clonotype was counted at least ten times. This chain links TRBV7-8 with TRBJ2-1, with 7 bases that match TRBD1. J lost 7 bases, V lost 2 bases, and 11 bases had no gene match. The length of the CDR3 is 16 residues. Germline CDR1 is SGHVS and CDR2 is FQNEAQ. This CDR3 reads CASSLRDRGIYNEQFF. CDR3 nucleotide sequence: TGTGCCAGCAGCTTACGGGACAGAGGGATCTATAATGAGCAGTTCTTC. The variable domain in full, with the rest retrieved from reference TRBV7-8 and TRBJ2-1, is GAGVSQSPRYKVAKRGQDVALRCDPISGHVSLFWYQQALGQGPEFLTYFQNEAQLDKSGLPSDRFFAERPEGSVSTLKIQRTQQEDSAVYLCASSLRDRGIYNEQFFGPGTRLTVL.

This clonotype showed up many times. The V and J genes are TRBV5-1 and TRBJ2-1; 9 bases align to TRBD2. Germline loops: CDR1 SGHRS, CDR2 YFSETQ. The CDR3 contains 16 residues. V gave up 4 bases and J gave up 2 bases; unmatched junction bases: 7. CDR3 DNA sequence: TGCGCCAGCAGCCTCCGGGCTAGCGGGGCCTACAATGAGCAGTTCTTC. Translation: CASSLRASGAYNEQFF.